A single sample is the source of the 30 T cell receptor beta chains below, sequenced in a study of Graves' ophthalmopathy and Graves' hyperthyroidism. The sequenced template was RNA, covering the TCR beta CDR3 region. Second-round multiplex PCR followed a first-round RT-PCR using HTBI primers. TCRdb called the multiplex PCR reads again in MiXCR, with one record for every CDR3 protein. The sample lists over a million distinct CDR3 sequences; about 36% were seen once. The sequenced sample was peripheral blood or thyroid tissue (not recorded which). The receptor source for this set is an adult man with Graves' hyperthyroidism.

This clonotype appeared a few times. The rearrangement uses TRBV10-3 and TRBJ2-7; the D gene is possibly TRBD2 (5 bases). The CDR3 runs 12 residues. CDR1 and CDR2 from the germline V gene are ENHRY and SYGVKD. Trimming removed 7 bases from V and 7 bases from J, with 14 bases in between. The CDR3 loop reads CAIIDQSGEQYF. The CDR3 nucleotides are TGTGCCATCATTGACCAATCGGGGGAGCAGTACTTC.

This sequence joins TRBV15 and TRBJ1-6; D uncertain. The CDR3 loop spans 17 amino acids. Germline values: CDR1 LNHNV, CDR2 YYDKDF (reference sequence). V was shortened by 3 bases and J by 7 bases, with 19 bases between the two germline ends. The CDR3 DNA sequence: TGTGCCACCAGCAGCTCCGATAATCTATCCGGGAATTCACCCCTCCACTTT. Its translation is CATSSSDNLSGNSPLHF.

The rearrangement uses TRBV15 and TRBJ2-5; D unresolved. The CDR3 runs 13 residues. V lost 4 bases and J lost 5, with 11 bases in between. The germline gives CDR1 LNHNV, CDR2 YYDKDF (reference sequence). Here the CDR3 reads CATSTPRWETQYF. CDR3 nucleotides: TGTGCCACCAGCACCCCACGGTGGGAGACCCAGTACTTC.

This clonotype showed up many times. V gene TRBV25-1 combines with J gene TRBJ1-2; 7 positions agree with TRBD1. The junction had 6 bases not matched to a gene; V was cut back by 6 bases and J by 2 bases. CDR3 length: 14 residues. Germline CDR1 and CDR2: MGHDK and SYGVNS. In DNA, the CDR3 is TGTGCCAGCAGCGAGACAGGGACAAACTATGGCTACACCTTC. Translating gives CASSETGTNYGYTF.

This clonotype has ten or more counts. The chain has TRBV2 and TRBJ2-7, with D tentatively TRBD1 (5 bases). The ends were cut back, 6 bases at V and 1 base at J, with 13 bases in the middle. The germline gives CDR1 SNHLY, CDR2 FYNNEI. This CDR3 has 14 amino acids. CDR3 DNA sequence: TGTGCCAGCAGGCTAGACAGTCAATCCTACGAGCAGTACTTC. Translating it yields CASRLDSQSYEQYF.

The CDR3 reads CASSTHRGQETQYF. In nucleotides, the CDR3 is TGTGCCAGCAGCACCCACAGGGGCCAAGAGACCCAGTACTTC. The V call is TRBV7-6, the J call TRBJ2-5; 7 bases are shared with TRBD1. Germline V gene data show CDR1 as SGHVS and CDR2 as FNYEAQ. V trimming: 5 bases; J trimming: 1 base; junction bases outside the gene matches: 4. The CDR3 is made up of 14 amino acids.

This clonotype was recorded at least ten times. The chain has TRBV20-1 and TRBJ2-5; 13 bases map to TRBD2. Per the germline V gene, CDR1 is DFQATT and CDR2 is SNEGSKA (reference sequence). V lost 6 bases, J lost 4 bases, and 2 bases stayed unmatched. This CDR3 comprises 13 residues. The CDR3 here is CSARLAGGETQYF. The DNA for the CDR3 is TGCAGTGCCCGACTAGCGGGGGGAGAGACCCAGTACTTC.

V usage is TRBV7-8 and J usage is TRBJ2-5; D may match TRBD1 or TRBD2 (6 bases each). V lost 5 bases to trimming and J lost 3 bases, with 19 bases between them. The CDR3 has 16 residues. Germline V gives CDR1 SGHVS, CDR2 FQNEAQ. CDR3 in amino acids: CASSPGGGTPKETQYF. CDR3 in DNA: TGTGCCAGCAGCCCCGGGGGCGGGACTCCCAAAGAGACCCAGTACTTC.

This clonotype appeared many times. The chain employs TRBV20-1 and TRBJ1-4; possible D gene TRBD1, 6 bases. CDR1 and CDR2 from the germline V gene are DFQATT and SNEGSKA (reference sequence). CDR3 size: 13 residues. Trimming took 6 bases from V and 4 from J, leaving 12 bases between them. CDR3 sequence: CSAKDRLNEKLFF. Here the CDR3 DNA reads TGCAGTGCCAAAGACAGGCTTAATGAAAAACTGTTTTTT.

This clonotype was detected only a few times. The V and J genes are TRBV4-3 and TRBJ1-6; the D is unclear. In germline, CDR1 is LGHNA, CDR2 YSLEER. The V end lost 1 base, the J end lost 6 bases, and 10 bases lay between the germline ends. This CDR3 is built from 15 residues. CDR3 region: CASSQGGRTNSPLHF. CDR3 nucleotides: TGCGCCAGCAGCCAAGGAGGGCGCACTAATTCACCCCTCCACTTT.

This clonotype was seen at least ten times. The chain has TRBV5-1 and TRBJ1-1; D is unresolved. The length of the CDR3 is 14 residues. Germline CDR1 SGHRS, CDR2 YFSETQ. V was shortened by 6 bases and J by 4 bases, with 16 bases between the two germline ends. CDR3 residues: CASNLSPSATEAFF. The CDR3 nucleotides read TGCGCCAGCAATCTTTCCCCGAGCGCCACTGAAGCTTTCTTT.

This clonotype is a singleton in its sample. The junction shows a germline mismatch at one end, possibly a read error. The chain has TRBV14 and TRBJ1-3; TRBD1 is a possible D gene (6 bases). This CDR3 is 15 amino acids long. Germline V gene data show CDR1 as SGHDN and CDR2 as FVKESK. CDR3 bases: TGTGCCAGCAGCCAAATACAGGGTTCGGGAAACGCCATATATTTT. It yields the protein CASSQIQGSGNAIYF.

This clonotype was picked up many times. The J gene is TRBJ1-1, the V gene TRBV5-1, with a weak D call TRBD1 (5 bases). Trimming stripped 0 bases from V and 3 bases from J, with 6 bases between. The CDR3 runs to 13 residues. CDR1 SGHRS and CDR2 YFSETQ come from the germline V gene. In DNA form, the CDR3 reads TGCGCCAGCAGCTTGGACAGGTACACTGAAGCTTTCTTT. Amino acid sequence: CASSLDRYTEAFF. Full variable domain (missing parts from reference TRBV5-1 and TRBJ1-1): KAGVTQTPRYLIKTRGQQVTLSCSPISGHRSVSWYQQTPGQGLQFLFEYFSETQRNKGNFPGRFSGRQFSNSRSEMNVSTLELGDSALYLCASSLDRYTEAFFGQGTRLTVV.

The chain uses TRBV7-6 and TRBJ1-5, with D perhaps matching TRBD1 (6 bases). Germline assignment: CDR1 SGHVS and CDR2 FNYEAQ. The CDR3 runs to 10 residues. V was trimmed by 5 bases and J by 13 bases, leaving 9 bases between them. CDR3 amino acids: CASSQGGQHF. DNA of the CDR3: TGTGCCAGCAGCCAAGGGGGACAGCATTTT.

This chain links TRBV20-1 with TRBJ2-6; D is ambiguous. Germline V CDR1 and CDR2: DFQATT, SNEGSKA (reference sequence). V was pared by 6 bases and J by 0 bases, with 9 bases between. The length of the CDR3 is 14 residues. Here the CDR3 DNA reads TGCAGTGCCCCAAAGTACTCTGGGGCCAACGTCCTGACTTTC. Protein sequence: CSAPKYSGANVLTF.

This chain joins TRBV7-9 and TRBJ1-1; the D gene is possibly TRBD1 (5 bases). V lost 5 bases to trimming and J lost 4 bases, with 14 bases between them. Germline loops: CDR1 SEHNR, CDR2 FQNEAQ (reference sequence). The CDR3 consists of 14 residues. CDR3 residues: CASSPDGGSTEAFF. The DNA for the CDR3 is TGTGCCAGCAGCCCAGATGGGGGTAGCACTGAAGCTTTCTTT.

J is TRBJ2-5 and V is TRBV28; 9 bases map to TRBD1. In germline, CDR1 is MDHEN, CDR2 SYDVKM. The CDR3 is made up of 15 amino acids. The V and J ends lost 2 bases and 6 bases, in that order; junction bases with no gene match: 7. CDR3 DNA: TGTGCCAGCAGTTTAGCCGGACAGGGGAGACAGACCCAGTACTTC. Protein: CASSLAGQGRQTQYF.

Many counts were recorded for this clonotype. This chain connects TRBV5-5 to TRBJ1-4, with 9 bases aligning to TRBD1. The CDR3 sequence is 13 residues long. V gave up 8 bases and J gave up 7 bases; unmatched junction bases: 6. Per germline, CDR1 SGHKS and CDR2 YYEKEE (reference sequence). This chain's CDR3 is CASSGTGSEKLFF. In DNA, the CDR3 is TGTGCCAGTTCCGGGACAGGGAGTGAAAAACTGTTTTTT.

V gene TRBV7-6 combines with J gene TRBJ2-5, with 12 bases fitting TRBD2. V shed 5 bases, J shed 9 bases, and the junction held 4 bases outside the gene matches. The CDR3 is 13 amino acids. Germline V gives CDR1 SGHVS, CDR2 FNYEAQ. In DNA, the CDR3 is TGTGCCAGCAGCACACGACTAGCGGGAGCCCAGTACTTC. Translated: CASSTRLAGAQYF. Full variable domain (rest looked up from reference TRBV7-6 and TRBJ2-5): GAGVSQSPRYKVTKRGQDVALRCDPISGHVSLYWYRQALGQGPEFLTYFNYEAQQDKSGLPNDRFSAERPEGSISTLTIQRTEQRDSAMYRCASSTRLAGAQYFGPGTRLLVL.

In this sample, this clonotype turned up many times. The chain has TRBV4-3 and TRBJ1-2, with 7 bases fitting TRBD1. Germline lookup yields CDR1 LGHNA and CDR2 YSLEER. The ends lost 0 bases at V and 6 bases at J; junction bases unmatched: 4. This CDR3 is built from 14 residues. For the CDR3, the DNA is TGCGCCAGCAGCCAAGAACAGGGGTTAGATGGCTACACCTTC. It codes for CASSQEQGLDGYTF.

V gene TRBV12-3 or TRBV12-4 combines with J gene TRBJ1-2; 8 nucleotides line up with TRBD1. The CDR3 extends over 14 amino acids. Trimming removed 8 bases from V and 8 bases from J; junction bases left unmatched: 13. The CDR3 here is CASRQGPTMGGYTF. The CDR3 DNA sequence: TGTGCCAGCCGACAGGGGCCAACTATGGGAGGCTACACCTTC.

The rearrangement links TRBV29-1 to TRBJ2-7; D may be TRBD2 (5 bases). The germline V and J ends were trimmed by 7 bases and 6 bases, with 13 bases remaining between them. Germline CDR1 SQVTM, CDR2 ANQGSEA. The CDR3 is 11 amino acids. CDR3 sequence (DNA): TGCAGCGCCGGACGGGATGGCGAGCAGTACTTC. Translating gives CSAGRDGEQYF.

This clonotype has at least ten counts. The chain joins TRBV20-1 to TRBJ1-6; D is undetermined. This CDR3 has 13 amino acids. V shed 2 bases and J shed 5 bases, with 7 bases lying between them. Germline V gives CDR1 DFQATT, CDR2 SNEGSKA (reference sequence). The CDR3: CSARWADNSPLHF. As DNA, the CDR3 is TGCAGTGCTAGATGGGCGGATAATTCACCCCTCCACTTT.

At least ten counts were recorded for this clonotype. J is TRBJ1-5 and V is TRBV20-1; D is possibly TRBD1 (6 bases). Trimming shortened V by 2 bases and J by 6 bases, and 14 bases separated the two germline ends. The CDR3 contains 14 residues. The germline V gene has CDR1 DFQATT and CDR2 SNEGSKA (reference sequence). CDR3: CSARKQGLGQPQHF. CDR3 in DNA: TGCAGTGCTAGAAAACAGGGACTTGGTCAGCCCCAGCATTTT.

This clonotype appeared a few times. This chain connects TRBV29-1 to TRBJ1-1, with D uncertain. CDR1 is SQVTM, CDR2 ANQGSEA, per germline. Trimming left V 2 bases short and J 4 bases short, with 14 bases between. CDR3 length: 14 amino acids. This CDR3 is CSVEFLEVGTEAFF. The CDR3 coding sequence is TGCAGCGTTGAATTCCTCGAGGTGGGCACTGAAGCTTTCTTT.

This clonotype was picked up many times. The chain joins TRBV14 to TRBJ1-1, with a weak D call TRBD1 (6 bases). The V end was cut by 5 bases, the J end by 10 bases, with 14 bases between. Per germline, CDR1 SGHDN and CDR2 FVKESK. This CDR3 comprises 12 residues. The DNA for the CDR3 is TGTGCCAGCAGCGACACAGGGTTTGGAGCTTTCTTT. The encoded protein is CASSDTGFGAFF. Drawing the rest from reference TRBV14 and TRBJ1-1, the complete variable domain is EAGVTQFPSHSVIEKGQTVTLRCDPISGHDNLYWYRRVMGKEIKFLLHFVKESKQDESGMPNNRFLAERTGGTYSTLKVQPAELEDSGVYFCASSDTGFGAFFGQGTRLTVV.

CDR3 nucleotide sequence: TGTGCCAGCAGCCCGACAGGGTTATTTCAGCCCCAGCATTTT. As protein: CASSPTGLFQPQHF. The chain uses TRBV7-2 and TRBJ1-5, with 7 bases matching TRBD1. V was clipped by 5 bases and J by 6 bases; unmatched bases: 7. This CDR3 comprises 14 residues. CDR1 and CDR2 (germline): SGHTA, FQGNSA. Using reference TRBV7-2 and TRBJ1-5 for the parts outside the CDR3, the full variable domain is GAGVSQSPSNKVTEKGKDVELRCDPISGHTALYWYRQSLGQGLEFLIYFQGNSAPDKSGLPSDRFSAERTGGSVSTLTIQRTQQEDSAVYLCASSPTGLFQPQHFGDGTRLSIL.

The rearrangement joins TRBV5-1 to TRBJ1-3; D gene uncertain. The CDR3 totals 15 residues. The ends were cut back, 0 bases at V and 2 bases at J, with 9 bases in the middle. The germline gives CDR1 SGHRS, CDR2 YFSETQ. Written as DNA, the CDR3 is TGCGCCAGCAGCTTGGACGGTTTTACTGGAAACACCATATATTTT. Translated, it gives CASSLDGFTGNTIYF.

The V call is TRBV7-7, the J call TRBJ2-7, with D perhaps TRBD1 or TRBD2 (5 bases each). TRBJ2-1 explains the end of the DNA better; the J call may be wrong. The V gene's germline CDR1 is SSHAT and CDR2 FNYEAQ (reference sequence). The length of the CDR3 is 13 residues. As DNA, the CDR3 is TGTGCCAGCAGCACAGGACTGGGCGATGAGCAGTTCTTC. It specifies CASSTGLGDEQFF.

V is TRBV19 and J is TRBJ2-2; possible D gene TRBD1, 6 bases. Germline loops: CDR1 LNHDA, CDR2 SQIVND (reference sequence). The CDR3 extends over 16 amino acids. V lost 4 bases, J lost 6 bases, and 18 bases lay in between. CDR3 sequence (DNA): TGTGCCAGTAGTACCAACGCGGACAGTACAGCCGGGGAGCTGTTTTTT. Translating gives CASSTNADSTAGELFF. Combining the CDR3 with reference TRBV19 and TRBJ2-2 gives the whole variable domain DGGITQSPKYLFRKEGQNVTLSCEQNLNHDAMYWYRQDPGQGLRLIYYSQIVNDFQKGDIAEGYSVSREKKESFPLTVTSAQKNPTAFYLCASSTNADSTAGELFFGEGSRLTVL.